The 3 T cell receptor beta chains given below trace back to one sample, sequenced in a study of blood T cell repertoires in COVID-19. Using immunoSEQ multiplex PCR, the repertoire was profiled, and TCRdb retains in-frame clones only, with some absent. The sample shows some 28,000 clones, 70% to 90% of them seen only once. Sequencing was done on a sample of peripheral blood. These receptors came from a human donor in a cohort sampled during active COVID-19.

The rearrangement joins TRBV5-1 to TRBJ1-2; 7 positions agree with TRBD1. The CDR3 spans 13 residues. V was clipped by 0 bases and J by 8 bases; unmatched bases: 4. Germline CDR1 and CDR2: SGHRS and YFSETQ. The CDR3 loop reads CASSLGQGRGYTF. CDR3 in DNA: TGCGCCAGCAGCTTGGGACAGGGCCGAGGCTACACCTTC.

The CDR3 region is CATSSRGGGAADTQYF. The CDR3 DNA reads as TGTGCCACCAGCAGCCGGGGCGGGGGGGCCGCAGATACGCAGTATTTT. The chain employs TRBV15 and TRBJ2-3; TRBD2 matches at 9 bases. V lost 3 bases and J lost 4; bases outside the gene matches: 8. The CDR3 runs 16 residues. Germline assignment: CDR1 LNHNV and CDR2 YYDKDF (reference sequence).

The chain links TRBV9 to TRBJ2-7; 10 bases line up with TRBD1. The germline V gene has CDR1 SGDLS and CDR2 YYNGEE. This CDR3 region has 21 residues. V was clipped by 1 base and J by 1 base; unmatched bases: 20. The CDR3 bases are TGTGCCAGCAGCGTACCGTCCGACGGGACAGGGGCCCCATTGTGGTCCTACGAGCAGTACTTC. It yields the protein CASSVPSDGTGAPLWSYEQYF.